These T cell receptor beta chains were read from a single sample in a study of blood T cell repertoires in COVID-19. Sequencing used immunoSEQ multiplex PCR; TCRdb keeps in-frame clones, though not all of them. The sample shows almost 45,000 clones, more than 65% of them seen only once. Sequencing input: peripheral blood. The receptor set was obtained from an elderly man with acute or convalescent COVID-19. The CDR3 runs from the conserved cysteine through the conserved F or W. A D gene is named only where the DNA matches it firmly. Clone size is stated in some rows and not others, as once, few, many or a class when expanded.

v_gene,d_gene,abundance,CDR3aa
TRBV11-2,.,.,CASSLDRVGYTF
TRBV5-8,TRBD1,.,CASDRAYLYNEQFF
TRBV5-1,TRBD1,.,CASSVDRALRRTEAFF
TRBV6-1,TRBD2,.,CASSEAKIAVTGGETQYF
TRBV5-1,.,.,CASSLVGDKTEKLFF
TRBV6-4,TRBD1,.,CASRGAGTEKGNTIYF
TRBV5-6,TRBD1,.,CASSPRDRVSAEAFF
TRBV7-2,.,.,CASSLRASGANVLTF
TRBV14,.,.,CASSQDRLGKTQYF
TRBV4-1,TRBD1,.,CASSHRLTGTGNHEQYF
TRBV11-2,TRBD2,.,CASSLGLAGAVGELFF
TRBV19,TRBD1,many,CASKVRAGQENQPQHF
TRBV5-8,TRBD1,few,CASRPGGKGSLHF
TRBV29-1,TRBD2,.,CSVERSGSTDEQFF
TRBV4-1,TRBD1,.,CASSRLTGGDEQYF
TRBV7-9,TRBD1,.,CASSEGASLTYEQYF
TRBV2,TRBD2,.,CASSGVGGRYEQYF
TRBV7-2,.,few,CASSAQTSAGTQYF
TRBV2,.,medium-sized,CASSETGLLVPQETQYF
TRBV2,.,few,CASSDQLLDTNEQFF
TRBV28,.,.,CATSVTRFSEQYF
TRBV12-5,.,.,CASGLQDTQYF
TRBV7-3,TRBD2,.,CASSPTSGRASEQYF
TRBV2,.,once,CASIQGGNSPLHF
TRBV7-8,TRBD1,few,CASSPGQRYGYTF
TRBV14,.,.,CASSLQGYTEAFF
TRBV7-2,.,.,CASGGQPTGEQYF
TRBV5-4,.,.,CASSVKETQYF
TRBV27,.,.,CASSFYRPGAYNEQFF
TRBV10-3,TRBD2,.,CAISERLAGGAGANVLTF
TRBV30,.,.,CAAGSSGANVLTF
TRBV7-9,TRBD2,.,CASSLRTSGIYNEQFF
TRBV7-8,.,.,CASSFVRGGDGYTF
TRBV5-1,TRBD2,.,CASSGQARAGVNNEQFF
TRBV4-1,TRBD1,.,CASSQEGGGDEKLFF
TRBV19,TRBD2,.,CASSTGLAAGDTQYF
TRBV7-2,TRBD2,.,CASSLWGGRAGEQYF
TRBV28,.,.,CAWGGVGGYTF
TRBV2,.,.,CASSEAPGAIYEQYF
TRBV5-4,.,.,CASSRTEQETQYF
TRBV6-1,.,.,CASAVGETQYF